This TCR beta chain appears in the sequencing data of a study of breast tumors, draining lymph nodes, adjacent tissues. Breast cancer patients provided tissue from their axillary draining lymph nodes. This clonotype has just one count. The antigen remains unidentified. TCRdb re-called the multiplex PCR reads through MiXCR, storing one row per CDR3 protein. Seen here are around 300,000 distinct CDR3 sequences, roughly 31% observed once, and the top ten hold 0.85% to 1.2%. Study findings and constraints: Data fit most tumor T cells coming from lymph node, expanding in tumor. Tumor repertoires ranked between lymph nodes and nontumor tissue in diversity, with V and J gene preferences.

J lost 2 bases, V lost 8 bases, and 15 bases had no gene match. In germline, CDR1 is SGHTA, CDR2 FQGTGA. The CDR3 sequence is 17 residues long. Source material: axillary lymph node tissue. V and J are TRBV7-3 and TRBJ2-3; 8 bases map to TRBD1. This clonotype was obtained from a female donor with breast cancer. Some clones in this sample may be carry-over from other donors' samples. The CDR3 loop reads CASSPLPGTGTTDTQYF. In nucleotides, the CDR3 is TGTGCCAGCTCACCATTACCCGGGACAGGAACCACAGATACGCAGTATTTT.